This entry is about one TCR beta chain. Antigen: not known. The data were obtained in a study of CD8 T cells in ankylosing spondylitis. Study-wide results and caveats: Seemingly characteristic of ankylosing spondylitis blood was a TCR beta motif consisting of about 8 highly homologous variants.

TCRdb re-derived calls from the 5' RACE reads in MiXCR, one entry per CDR3 protein. Of roughly 260,000 distinct CDR3 sequences detected, about 19% appear once; the ten largest clones hold 7.5% to 9%. J was trimmed by 4 bases and V by 1 base; bases with no gene match: 0. The CDR3 contains 12 residues. CDR1 and CDR2 (germline): GTSNPN, SVGIG (reference sequence). This TCR came from a male donor with ankylosing spondylitis or in good health (not recorded which). Sequencing was carried out using blood, either unsorted or a sorted T cell fraction (not recorded which). The J gene is TRBJ2-5, the V gene TRBV30; TRBD2 matches at 7 bases. The CDR3 DNA reads as TGTGCCTGGAGTGCGGGGGGAGAGACCCAGTACTTC. Its translation is CAWSAGGETQYF.